This TCR beta chain was identified in a study of CD8+CD57+ T cells in acquired aplastic anemia (dated by TCRdb to the late 2010s). About the study as a whole: On average, sorted CD4+ and CD8+ cells yielded around 3.4 ug of extracted DNA, with a range of roughly 0.18 to 30 ug. CD8+CD57+ expansion was defined as frequency above the mean frequency observed in healthy subjects.

Genomic DNA was used as template for profiling of TCR beta VDJ combinations and CDR3 sequences. TCR repertoire sequencing was run on an Illumina HiSeq 2000. The paper's data handling went like this. Repertoire assessment relied on Simpson's diversity index, CDR3 size and DJ length profiles, and TRBV/TRBJ rearrangement plots. The most abundant DNA sequence in the deep sequencing data was defined as the immunodominant clone. CDR3 amino acid sequences were screened for sharing across subjects and compared with published repertoires and the VDJdb database. TCRdb reran the public reads through fastp at Q25 and MiXCR, keeping productive beta chains. Every entry covers one CDR3 protein and lists the most common genes and DNA from its rows. TCRdb's processing, not the authors' own work, is the source of the V and J calls. The sample profile shows over 150,000 distinct CDR3 sequences; over 50% of them were found once. Jointly, the top ten make up 9.5% to 15% of the sample.

Details on this clonotype: Its antigen has not been determined. No base quality values were provided; no much bigger clone lies one nucleotide off.

The patients picked for sequencing were ones in whom flow cytometry had shown an expansion of CD8+CD57+ cells. All patients had severe acquired aplastic anemia diagnosed by International Study of Aplastic Anemia and Agranulocytosis and Camitta criteria. No therapy had been received by the patients at the time of blood sampling. In the study, sorted CD4+ and CD8+ blood T cells from patients with severe aplastic anemia and from healthy subjects underwent deep sequencing of TCR repertoires. Patients were enrolled in the USA under clinicaltrials.gov protocols 00001620, 01623167, 00001397, 00071045, 00081523 and 00961064. Ficoll-Paque density gradient centrifugation was used to isolate peripheral blood mononuclear cells. Before DNA was extracted, CD4+ and CD8+ T cells were sorted using either FACS or magnetic beads. The study at large found these results: CD8+ Simpson's diversity did not differ significantly between patients and healthy controls (P=0.060). Although roughly 30 CD8+ CDR3 sequences were shared by patients and controls, these sequences appeared highly expressed in patients and within the immunodominant clones of patients.

From a lookup of the germline V gene (reference sequence), CDR1 and CDR2 are LNHDA and SQIVND. The CDR3 goes from the cysteine to the phenylalanine over 14 residues. Only the CDR3 DNA stays, 42 bases, in frame from base 1. Relative to germline, V is 4 bases shorter and J is 2 bases shorter, with 12 bases between their ends. This clonotype was obtained from a human donor with aplastic anemia. The chain was built from TRBV19 and TRBJ2-7; no D gene is confidently identified. Sequencing input: sorted CD4+, CD8+, or CD8+CD57+ T cells (not recorded which) from PBMCs. The CDR3 has the sequence CASSNPTLPYEQYF. DNA sequence: TGTGCCAGTAGTAACCCGACGCTGCCCTACGAGCAGTACTTC.